This T cell receptor (beta chain) was sequenced for a study of early stage breast cancer tumors (dated by TCRdb to 2015 to 2018). Regarding the research as a whole: Of the roughly 15 invasive breast tumors, eleven to twelve were found to be estrogen receptor-positive, progesterone receptor-positive and HER2-negative. Of the 12 ER+/PR+/HER2- tumors, eight were classified as invasive ductal carcinomas and four as invasive lobular carcinomas. The average read coverage per sample was roughly 9.6-fold. The samples as a whole yielded approximately 2,800,000 detected templates, corresponding to around 1,100,000 unique clonotypes.

As encoded in the germline V gene (reference sequence), CDR1 is LNHNV while CDR2 is YYDKDF. There are 15 amino acids in the CDR3, from cysteine to phenylalanine inclusive. The entry retains the CDR3 DNA only, 45 bases that are in frame from base 1. Trimming at the junction amounts to 0 bases on V and 3 bases on J, and the germline ends lie 11 bases apart. Results and caveats for the whole study, not just this receptor: Enriched TCRB sequences shared across patients were mostly commonly generated sequences, unlikely to play an important role in the tumor microenvironment. Repertoires from blood resembled normal breast more closely than tumor, and using blood as a reference for each tissue separated tumor from normal in about 85% of the 16 patients. Bulk genomic DNA sequencing of unsorted cells missed chain pairing and functional markers such as CD4, CD8 and FOXP3. Compared with adjacent normal breast tissue, tumors had higher clonality and approximately 2.5-fold greater T cell density. Because the cohort was small, analysis by tumor subtype was not possible.

Each sample was amplified as two independent genomic DNA replicates: 0.5 ug for blood and about 1.4 ug for tumor or normal breast. TCRB sequencing of genomic DNA was carried out with the ImmunoSeq Intro kit according to the manufacturer's instructions. Multiplex PCR was run for approximately 29 cycles using proprietary primers and spike-in control sequences for absolute quantification. Single-end 150-bp reads were used to sequence an 87-bp fragment spanning the CDR3 and the flanking V and J genes. Seven samples, with two replicates for each sample, were multiplexed per lane of an Illumina MiSeq using version 3.0 chemistry. In the authors' own workflow: Raw data were processed with the vendor's proprietary pipeline, and both replicates were merged into a single result per sample. Productive rearrangements sharing the V-gene family, CDR3 amino acid sequence and J-gene segment were defined as clonotypes. To compute clonality, the normalized Shannon entropy (Pielou evenness) of TCRB abundances was subtracted from 1. T cell density was estimated as total templates divided by the number of input cells, with the number of input cells inferred from the DNA input amount. Total repertoire diversity and clonality were estimated with Recon using default parameters. Tumor-enriched clonotypes were defined as having over 0.1% abundance in tumor and at least 32-fold higher abundance than in normal breast. In its TCRdb copy, this immuneACCESS table keeps in-frame sequences only and misses some clones. Where compared with another copy, unresolved V genes explain less than half of these, and the others have no known cause. The V and J calls and clone size were taken over from that table, and D and trimming were inferred from the DNA. This sample comprises about 29,000 clones, approximately 85% of them detected only once. About 9.4% of the sample is in the top ten clones.

Concerning this clone itself: What this receptor recognizes is not known. There are no base qualities to consult, and no much larger clone falls within one base.

The study profiled bulk TCR beta-chain repertoires in matched peripheral blood, tumor and adjacent normal breast tissue taken from approximately 15 patients with early-stage breast cancer. Before surgery, roughly 5-11 mL of whole blood was collected into EDTA tubes and then processed within 2 hours. Ficoll-Paque centrifugation in SepMate-50 tubes was used to isolate peripheral blood mononuclear cells. PBMCs were cryopreserved in approximately 90% FBS with roughly 10% DMSO in aliquots of about 1.8 to 4.5 million cells and stored in liquid nitrogen. Genomic DNA was extracted with the Qiagen AllPrep DNA/RNA Mini kit.

The chain couples TRBV15 to TRBJ2-5; the D gene is possibly TRBD1 or TRBD2, each agreeing over 5 bases. This receptor was obtained from a person aged 45-60 years with breast cancer. Sequencing input: blood. For the CDR3, the sequence is CATSREWGWEETQYF. The bases are TGTGCCACCAGCAGAGAATGGGGGTGGGAAGAGACCCAGTACTTC.